One sample yielded the 10 T cell receptor beta chains listed below, sequenced in a study of blood T cell repertoires in COVID-19. The repertoire was sequenced with immunoSEQ multiplex PCR; TCRdb's copy has only in-frame clones and lacks some. The top ten hold 11% of the sample, which has about 180,000 clones, 75% to 90% seen once. What was sequenced was peripheral blood. The receptors come from a human donor with active or convalescent COVID-19. The donor label of this sample is uncertain.

The chain is built from TRBV28 and TRBJ1-1; 7 bases fit TRBD1. The ends lost 3 bases at V and 10 bases at J; junction bases unmatched: 5. This CDR3 has 12 amino acids. Germline V gives CDR1 MDHEN, CDR2 SYDVKM. CDR3 in DNA: TGTGCCAGCAGTTTGAAGGGGGCATTAGCTTTCTTT. This sequence encodes CASSLKGALAFF. Full variable domain (missing parts from reference TRBV28 and TRBJ1-1): DVKVTQSSRYLVKRTGEKVFLECVQDMDHENMFWYRQDPGLGLRLIYFSYDVKMKEKGDIPEGYSVSREKKERFSLILESASTNQTSMYLCASSLKGALAFFGQGTRLTVV.

V gene TRBV4-1 combines with J gene TRBJ2-3; 12 bases map to TRBD2. Trimming cost V 0 bases and J 5 bases; bases outside gene matches: 9. CDR1 and CDR2 from the germline V gene are MGHRA and YSYEKL. The CDR3 is 18 residues long. Here the CDR3 reads CASSQEPWTSGVEDTQYF. Here the CDR3 DNA reads TGCGCCAGCAGCCAAGAGCCCTGGACTAGCGGGGTGGAAGATACGCAGTATTTT.

This clone is a singleton in its sample. The chain joins TRBV18 to TRBJ2-5; 8 bases match TRBD2. The CDR3 spans 15 residues. The V segment lost 3 bases and the J segment 0 bases; nucleotides outside the gene matches: 3. CDR1 and CDR2 (germline): KGHSH, LQKENI. As DNA, the CDR3 is TGTGCCAGCTCACCTGGACTAGCCAACCAAGAGACCCAGTACTTC. This translates into CASSPGLANQETQYF.

The CDR3 sequence is CASGTGFTQYF. The CDR3 DNA reads TGTGCCAGCGGGACAGGATTTACGCAGTATTTT. The chain couples TRBV6-4 to TRBJ2-3; 8 bases align to TRBD1. After removal of 8 bases from V and 8 bases from J, the junction contained 3 bases not matched to a gene. The CDR3 sequence is 11 residues long. CDR1 is MRHNA, CDR2 SNTAGT, per germline.

The rearrangement joins TRBV27 to TRBJ2-5; D is perhaps TRBD1 (6 bases). The germline V and J ends were trimmed by 3 bases and 0 bases, with 11 bases remaining between them. The germline CDR1 and CDR2 sequences are MNHEY and SMNVEV (reference sequence). This CDR3 has 15 amino acids. CDR3 in amino acids: CASSFQGMYQETQYF. In DNA, the CDR3 is TGTGCCAGCAGTTTCCAGGGGATGTACCAAGAGACCCAGTACTTC.

V gene TRBV5-1 combines with J gene TRBJ2-5; 10 bases agree with TRBD2. The CDR3 runs to 17 residues. After removal of 4 bases from V and 4 bases from J, the junction contained 13 bases not matched to a gene. Germline values: CDR1 SGHRS, CDR2 YFSETQ. CDR3 region: CASSRRTPLAGAETQYF. The CDR3 nucleotides are TGCGCCAGCAGCAGGAGGACGCCTCTAGCGGGAGCAGAGACCCAGTACTTC.

This clone was observed once. CDR3 sequence (DNA): TGTGCCAGCAGTTTAGACAGGGGTTCCTACAATGAGCAGTTCTTC. Residues: CASSLDRGSYNEQFF. This sequence joins TRBV27 and TRBJ2-1, with 8 bases lining up with TRBD1. Trimming at V came to 2 bases and at J to 1 base, leaving 1 base not matched to a gene. The germline CDR1 and CDR2 sequences are MNHEY and SMNVEV (reference sequence). This CDR3 is built from 15 residues.

V and J are TRBV6-2 or TRBV6-3 and TRBJ2-4, with 10 bases aligning to TRBD1. The V gene end was trimmed by 5 bases and the J gene end by 0 bases; junction bases not matched to a gene: 4. Germline V gene data show CDR1 as MNHEY and CDR2 as SVGEGT. The length of the CDR3 is 16 residues. CDR3 in amino acids: CASSARTGGAKNIQYF. The DNA of the CDR3 is TGTGCCAGCAGTGCCCGGACAGGGGGAGCCAAAAACATTCAGTACTTC.

This chain's CDR3 is CASTWGDETQYF. The CDR3 DNA is TGTGCCAGCACGTGGGGGGACGAGACCCAGTACTTC. This chain connects TRBV3-1 (or the pseudogene TRBV3-2) to TRBJ2-5; possibly TRBD2 for D (6 bases). The V gene lost 7 bases and the J gene lost 5 bases, with 11 bases spanning the gap. The CDR3 loop spans 12 amino acids. CDR1 is LGHDT, CDR2 YNNKEL, per germline (reference sequence).

The chain has TRBV3-1 (or the pseudogene TRBV3-2) and TRBJ2-3; TRBD2 matches at 7 bases. The CDR3 is 12 residues long. Germline CDR1 and CDR2: LGHDT and YNNKEL (reference sequence). Germline trimming cut 4 bases from V and 7 bases from J; bases unmatched to any gene: 2. The CDR3 loop reads CASSPAGNTQYF. The CDR3 nucleotides read TGTGCCAGCAGCCCAGCGGGGAATACGCAGTATTTT.